The 10 T cell receptor beta chains reported below all come from one sample, sequenced in a study of lymphopenia after photon versus proton radiotherapy. Libraries were prepared by immunoSEQ multiplex PCR; TCRdb keeps only in-frame clonotypes and omits some of them. This sample has about 50,000 clones, with more than 70% found just once. Material: peripheral blood, obtained from a patient treated with photon-based radiotherapy. These receptors were collected from a man in his forties or fifties with gastric cancer.

This clone was picked up a small number of times. This chain uses TRBV12-5 with TRBJ2-1; the D is unclear. Germline CDR1 reads LGHNT; CDR2 reads FRNRAP. Trimming stripped 3 bases from V and 0 bases from J, with 9 bases between. There are 15 residues in the CDR3. In DNA form, the CDR3 reads TGTGCTAGTGGTTTTGGAACAGTCTCCTACAATGAGCAGTTCTTC. Translation gives CASGFGTVSYNEQFF.

On this clone itself: The junction does not match germline at one end; this may be a read error. The genes are TRBV7-2 and TRBJ2-1; D may be TRBD2 (5 bases). Per germline, CDR1 SGHTA and CDR2 FQGNSA. The CDR3 has 13 residues. The CDR3 coding sequence is TGTGCCAGCAGCCTAGCCCCCTACAATGAGCAGTTCTTC. It encodes CASSLAPYNEQFF.

This clone has only one observation. The V and J genes are TRBV30 and TRBJ1-1; D not certain. Germline values: CDR1 GTSNPN, CDR2 SVGIG (reference sequence). The ends were cut back, 2 bases at V and 7 bases at J, with 8 bases in the middle. This CDR3 contains 11 residues. This chain's CDR3 is CAWSRGFEAFF. The CDR3 bases are TGTGCCTGGAGTCGCGGATTTGAAGCTTTCTTT.

V gene TRBV28 combines with J gene TRBJ2-1, with D unresolved. The length of the CDR3 is 12 residues. Trimming took off 6 bases at V and 6 bases at J, with 9 bases between the two ends. Germline V CDR1 and CDR2: MDHEN, SYDVKM. CDR3 sequence (DNA): TGTGCCAGCAGCTTAAAATTCAATGAGCAGTTCTTC. Translating gives CASSLKFNEQFF.

J is TRBJ2-7 and V is TRBV6-5; TRBD1 might be the D (6 bases). There are 14 residues in the CDR3. V was cut by 5 bases and J by 2 bases, with 13 bases left in between. CDR1 is MNHEY, CDR2 SVGAGI, per germline. In DNA, the CDR3 is TGTGCCAGCAGTCCGACAGGTGTTGCCTACGAGCAGTACTTC. The encoded protein is CASSPTGVAYEQYF.

This clone has just a few counts. The chain uses TRBV5-1 and TRBJ1-1; D is uncertain. V was pared by 0 bases and J by 0 bases, with 6 bases between. Germline V CDR1 and CDR2: SGHRS, YFSETQ. The CDR3 totals 14 residues. Here the CDR3 DNA reads TGCGCCAGCAGCTTGGGAGATATGAACACTGAAGCTTTCTTT. The encoded protein is CASSLGDMNTEAFF.

This clone was seen only a few times. The same CDR3 arises from other DNA sequences in this sample as well. In DNA form, the CDR3 reads TGTGCCAGCTCACGCGACCGAGATCAGCCCCAGCATTTT. Its translation is CASSRDRDQPQHF. The rearrangement joins TRBV18 to TRBJ1-5; D unresolved. Trimming took off 4 bases at V and 5 bases at J, with 9 bases between the two ends. CDR3 length: 13 residues. Germline values: CDR1 KGHSH, CDR2 LQKENI.

The V gene is TRBV5-1, the J gene TRBJ2-7, with TRBD1 matching 8 bases. The CDR3 loop spans 14 amino acids. V lost 4 bases to trimming and J lost 4 bases; unmatched junction nucleotides: 7. Germline CDR1 reads SGHRS; CDR2 reads YFSETQ. The DNA for the CDR3 is TGCGCCAGCAGCACAGGACAGGGTGGGTACGAGCAGTACTTC. Translating it yields CASSTGQGGYEQYF.

The J gene is TRBJ2-2, the V gene TRBV6-5; D not resolved. V lost 7 bases and J lost 1, with 4 bases in between. This CDR3 region has 12 residues. CDR1 and CDR2 from the germline V gene are MNHEY and SVGAGI. CDR3 bases: TGTGCCAGCACCGGGAACACCGGGGAGCTGTTTTTT. Its translation: CASTGNTGELFF.

The chain links TRBV4-2 to TRBJ1-4; D possibly corresponds to TRBD1 (5 bases). V was clipped by 0 bases and J by 5 bases, with 16 bases between them. CDR1 is LGHNA and CDR2 is YNFKEQ in the germline V gene. The CDR3 length is 17 residues. CDR3 loop: CASSQDPRGTANEKLFF. CDR3 nucleotide sequence: TGTGCCAGCAGCCAAGACCCGAGGGGAACGGCGAATGAAAAACTGTTTTTT.